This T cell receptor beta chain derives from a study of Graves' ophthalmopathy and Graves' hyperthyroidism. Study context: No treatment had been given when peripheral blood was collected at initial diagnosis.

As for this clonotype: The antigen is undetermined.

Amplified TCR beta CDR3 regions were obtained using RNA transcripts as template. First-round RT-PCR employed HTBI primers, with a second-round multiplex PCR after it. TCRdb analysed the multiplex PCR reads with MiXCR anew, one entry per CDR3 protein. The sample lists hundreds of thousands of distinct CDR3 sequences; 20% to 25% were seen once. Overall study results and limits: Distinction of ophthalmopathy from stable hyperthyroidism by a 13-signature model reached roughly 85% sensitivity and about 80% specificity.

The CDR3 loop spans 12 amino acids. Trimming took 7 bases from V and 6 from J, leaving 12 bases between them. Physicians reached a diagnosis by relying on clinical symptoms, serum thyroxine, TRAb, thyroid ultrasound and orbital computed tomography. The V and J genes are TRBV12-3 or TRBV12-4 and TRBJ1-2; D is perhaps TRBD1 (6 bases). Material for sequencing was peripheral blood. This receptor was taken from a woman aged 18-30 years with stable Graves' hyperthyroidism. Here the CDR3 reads CASTPGADGYTF. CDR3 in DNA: TGTGCCAGCACCCCAGGGGCGGATGGCTACACCTTC.